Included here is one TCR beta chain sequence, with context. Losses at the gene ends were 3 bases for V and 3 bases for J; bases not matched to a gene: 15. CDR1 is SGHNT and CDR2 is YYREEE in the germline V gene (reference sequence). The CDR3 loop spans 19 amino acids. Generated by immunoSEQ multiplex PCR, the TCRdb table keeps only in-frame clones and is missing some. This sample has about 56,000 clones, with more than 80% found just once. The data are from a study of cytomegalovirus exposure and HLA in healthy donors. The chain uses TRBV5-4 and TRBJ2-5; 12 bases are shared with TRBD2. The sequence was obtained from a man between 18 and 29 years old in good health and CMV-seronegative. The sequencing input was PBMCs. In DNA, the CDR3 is TGTGCCAGCAGCTCCCCGCCTAGCGGGAGGGGACTGTCAAAAGAGACCCAGTACTTC. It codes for CASSSPPSGRGLSKETQYF. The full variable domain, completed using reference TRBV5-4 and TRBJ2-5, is ETGVTQSPTHLIKTRGQQVTLRCSSQSGHNTVSWYQQALGQGPQFIFQYYREEENGRGNFPPRFSGLQFPNYSSELNVNALELDDSALYLCASSSPPSGRGLSKETQYFGPGTRLLVL.